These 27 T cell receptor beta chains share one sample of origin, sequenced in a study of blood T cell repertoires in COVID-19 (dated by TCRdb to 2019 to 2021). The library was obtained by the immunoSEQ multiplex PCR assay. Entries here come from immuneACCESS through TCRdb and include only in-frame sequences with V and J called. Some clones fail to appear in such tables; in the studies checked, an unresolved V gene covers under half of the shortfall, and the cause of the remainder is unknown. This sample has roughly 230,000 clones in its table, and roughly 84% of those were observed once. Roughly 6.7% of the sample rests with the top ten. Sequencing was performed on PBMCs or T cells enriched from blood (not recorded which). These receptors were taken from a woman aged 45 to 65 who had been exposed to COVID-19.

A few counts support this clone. DNA for the CDR3: TGTGCCAGCAGCTCCGTGACGCGATATTCTTCAGGCAATGAGCAGTTCTTC. Amino acid sequence: CASSSVTRYSSGNEQFF. The chain is built from TRBV28 and TRBJ2-1, with D uncertain. The germline V gene has CDR1 MDHEN and CDR2 SYDVKM. V lost 6 bases and J lost 6, with 24 bases in between. The CDR3 loop spans 17 amino acids. Together with reference TRBV28 and TRBJ2-1, the CDR3 gives the full variable domain: DVKVTQSSRYLVKRTGEKVFLECVQDMDHENMFWYRQDPGLGLRLIYFSYDVKMKEKGDIPEGYSVSREKKERFSLILESASTNQTSMYLCASSSVTRYSSGNEQFFGPGTRLTVL.

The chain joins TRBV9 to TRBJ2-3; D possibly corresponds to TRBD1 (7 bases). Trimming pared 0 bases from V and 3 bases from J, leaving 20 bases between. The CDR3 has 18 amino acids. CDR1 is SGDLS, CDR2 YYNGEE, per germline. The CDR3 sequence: CASSVAARLAGGTDTQYF. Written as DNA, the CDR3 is TGTGCCAGCAGCGTAGCCGCACGTCTGGCAGGGGGGACAGATACGCAGTATTTT.

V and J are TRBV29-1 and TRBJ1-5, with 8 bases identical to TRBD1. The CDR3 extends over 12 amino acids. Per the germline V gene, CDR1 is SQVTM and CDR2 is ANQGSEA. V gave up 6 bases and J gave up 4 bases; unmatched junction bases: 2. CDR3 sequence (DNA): TGCAGCGTCGGGGACAGGAATCAGCCCCAGCATTTT. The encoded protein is CSVGDRNQPQHF.

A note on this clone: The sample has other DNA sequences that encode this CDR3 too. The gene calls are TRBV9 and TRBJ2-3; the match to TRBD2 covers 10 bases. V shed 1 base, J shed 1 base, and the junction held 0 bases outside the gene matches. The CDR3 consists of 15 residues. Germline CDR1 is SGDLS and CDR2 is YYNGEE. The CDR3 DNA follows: TGTGCCAGCAGCGTACTAGCGGGGGGCACAGATACGCAGTATTTT. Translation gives CASSVLAGGTDTQYF.

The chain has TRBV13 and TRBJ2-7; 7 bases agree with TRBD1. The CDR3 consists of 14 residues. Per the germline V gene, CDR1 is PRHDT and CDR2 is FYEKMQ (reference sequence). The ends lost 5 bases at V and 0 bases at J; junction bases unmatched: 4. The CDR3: CASSLRDSSYEQYF. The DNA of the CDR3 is TGTGCCAGCAGCCTCCGGGACAGCTCCTACGAGCAGTACTTC. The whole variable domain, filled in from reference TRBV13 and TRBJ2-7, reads AAGVIQSPRHLIKEKRETATLKCYPIPRHDTVYWYQQGPGQDPQFLISFYEKMQSDKGSIPDRFSAQQFSDYHSELNMSSLELGDSALYFCASSLRDSSYEQYFGPGTRLTVT.

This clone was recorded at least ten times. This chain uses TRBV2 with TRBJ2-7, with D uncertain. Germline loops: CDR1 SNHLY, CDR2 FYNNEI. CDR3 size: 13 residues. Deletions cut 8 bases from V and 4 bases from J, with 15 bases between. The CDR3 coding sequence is TGTGCCAGCCAACGTAAATTGGCTTACGAGCAGTACTTC. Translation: CASQRKLAYEQYF.

CDR3 in amino acids: CASSRAGVRGEQFF. In DNA form, the CDR3 reads TGCGCCAGCAGCCGGGCGGGGGTCCGAGGTGAGCAGTTCTTC. This chain connects TRBV4-1 to TRBJ2-1; 7 bases align to TRBD2. The CDR3 extends over 14 amino acids. The germline V gene encodes CDR1 MGHRA and CDR2 YSYEKL. The J segment lost 9 bases and the V segment lost 4 bases, leaving 9 bases of the junction unmatched.

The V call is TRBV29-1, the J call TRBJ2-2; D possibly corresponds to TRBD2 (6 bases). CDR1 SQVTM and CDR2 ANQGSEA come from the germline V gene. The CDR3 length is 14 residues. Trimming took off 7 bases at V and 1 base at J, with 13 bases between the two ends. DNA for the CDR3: TGCAGCGCCGCGGGACGCAGGAACACCGGGGAGCTGTTTTTT. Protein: CSAAGRRNTGELFF.

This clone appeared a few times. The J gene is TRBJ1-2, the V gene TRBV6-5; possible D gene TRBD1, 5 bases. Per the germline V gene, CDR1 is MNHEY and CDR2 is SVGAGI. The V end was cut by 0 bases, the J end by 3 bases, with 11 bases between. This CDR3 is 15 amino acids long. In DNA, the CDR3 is TGTGCCAGCAGTTACTCGGAGGGGAAGGACTATGGCTACACCTTC. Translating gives CASSYSEGKDYGYTF.

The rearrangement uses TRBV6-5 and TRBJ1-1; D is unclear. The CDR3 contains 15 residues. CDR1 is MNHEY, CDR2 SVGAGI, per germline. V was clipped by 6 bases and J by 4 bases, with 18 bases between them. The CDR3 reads CASSAGIRSTTEAFF. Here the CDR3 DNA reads TGTGCCAGCAGCGCCGGGATCCGATCTACCACTGAAGCTTTCTTT.

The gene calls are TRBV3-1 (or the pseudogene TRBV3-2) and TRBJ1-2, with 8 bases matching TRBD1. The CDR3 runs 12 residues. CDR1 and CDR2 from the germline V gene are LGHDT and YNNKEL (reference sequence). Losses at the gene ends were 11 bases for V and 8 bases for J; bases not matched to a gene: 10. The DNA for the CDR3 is TGTGCCGCTCAAGGACAGGGAGGCGGCTACACCTTC. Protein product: CAAQGQGGGYTF.

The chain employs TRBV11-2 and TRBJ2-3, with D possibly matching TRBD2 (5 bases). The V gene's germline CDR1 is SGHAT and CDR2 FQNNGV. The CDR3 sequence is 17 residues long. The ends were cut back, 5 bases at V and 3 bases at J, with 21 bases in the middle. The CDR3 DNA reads TGTGCCAGCAGCCCTGCCTTTACGGGGATGTCTACAGATACGCAGTATTTT. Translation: CASSPAFTGMSTDTQYF.

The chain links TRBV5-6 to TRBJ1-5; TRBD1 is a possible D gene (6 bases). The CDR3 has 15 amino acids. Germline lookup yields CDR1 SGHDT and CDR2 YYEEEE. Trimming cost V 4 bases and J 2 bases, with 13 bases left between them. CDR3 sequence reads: CASSPRGGGNQPQHF. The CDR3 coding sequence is TGTGCCAGCAGCCCAAGAGGGGGGGGCAATCAGCCCCAGCATTTT.

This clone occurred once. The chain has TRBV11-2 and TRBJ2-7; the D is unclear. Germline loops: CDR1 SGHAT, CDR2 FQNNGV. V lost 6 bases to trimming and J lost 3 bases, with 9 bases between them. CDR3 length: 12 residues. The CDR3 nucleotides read TGTGCCAGCAGACCGATCGGCTACGAGCAGTACTTC. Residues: CASRPIGYEQYF.

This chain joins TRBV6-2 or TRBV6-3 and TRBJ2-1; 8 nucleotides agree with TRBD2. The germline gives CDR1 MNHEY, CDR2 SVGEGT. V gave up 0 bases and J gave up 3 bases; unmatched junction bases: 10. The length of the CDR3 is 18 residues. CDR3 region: CASSYSLLAGASYNEQFF. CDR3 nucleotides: TGTGCCAGCAGTTACTCCCTCCTAGCGGGCGCAAGCTACAATGAGCAGTTCTTC.

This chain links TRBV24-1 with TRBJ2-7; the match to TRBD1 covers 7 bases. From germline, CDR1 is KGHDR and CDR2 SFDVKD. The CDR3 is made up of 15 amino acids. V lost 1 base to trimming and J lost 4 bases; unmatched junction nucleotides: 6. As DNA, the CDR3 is TGTGCCACCAGTGATTTCGGACAGGTAGAATACGAGCAGTACTTC. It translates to CATSDFGQVEYEQYF.

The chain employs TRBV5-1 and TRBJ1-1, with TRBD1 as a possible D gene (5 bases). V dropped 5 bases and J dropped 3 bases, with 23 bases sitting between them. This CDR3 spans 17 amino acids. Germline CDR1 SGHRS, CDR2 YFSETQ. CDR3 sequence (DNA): TGCGCCAGCAGTCCTCAACCGCCGACAGTCCGGGACACTGAAGCTTTCTTT. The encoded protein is CASSPQPPTVRDTEAFF.

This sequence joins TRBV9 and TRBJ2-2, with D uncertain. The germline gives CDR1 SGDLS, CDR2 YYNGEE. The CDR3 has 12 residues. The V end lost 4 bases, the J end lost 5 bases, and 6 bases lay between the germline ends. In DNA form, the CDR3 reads TGTGCCAGCAGCCTATGGACCGGGGAGCTGTTTTTT. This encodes CASSLWTGELFF.

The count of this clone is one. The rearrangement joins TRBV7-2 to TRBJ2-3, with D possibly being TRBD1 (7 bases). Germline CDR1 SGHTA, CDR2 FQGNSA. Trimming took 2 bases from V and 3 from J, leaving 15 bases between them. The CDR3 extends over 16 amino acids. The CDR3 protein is CASSLRISGGTDTQYF. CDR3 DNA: TGTGCCAGCAGCTTACGGATTTCAGGGGGGACAGATACGCAGTATTTT.

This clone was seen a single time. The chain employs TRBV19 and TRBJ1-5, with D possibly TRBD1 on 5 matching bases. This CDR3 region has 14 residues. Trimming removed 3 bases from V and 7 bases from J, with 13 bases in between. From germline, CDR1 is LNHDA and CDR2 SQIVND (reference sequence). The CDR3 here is CASSIGLGGQPQHF. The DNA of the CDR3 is TGTGCCAGTAGTATCGGTCTCGGGGGACAGCCCCAGCATTTT.

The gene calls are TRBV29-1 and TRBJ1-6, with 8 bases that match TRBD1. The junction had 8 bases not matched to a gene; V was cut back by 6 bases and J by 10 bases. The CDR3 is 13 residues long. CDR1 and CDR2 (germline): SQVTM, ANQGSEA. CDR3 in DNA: TGCAGCGTGTCACAGGGGGATGGGTCACCCCTCCACTTT. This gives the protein CSVSQGDGSPLHF. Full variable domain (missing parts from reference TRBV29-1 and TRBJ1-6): SAVISQKPSRDICQRGTSLTIQCQVDSQVTMMFWYRQQPGQSLTLIATANQGSEATYESGFVIDKFPISRPNLTFSTLTVSNMSPEDSSIYLCSVSQGDGSPLHFGNGTRLTVT.

CDR3 coding DNA: TGTGCCAGCAGCTTTCCGGGGAGAACTGAAGCTTTCTTT. Protein: CASSFPGRTEAFF. This sequence joins TRBV7-9 and TRBJ1-1; no clear D gene. This CDR3 has 13 residues. The V end lost 3 bases, the J end lost 5 bases, and 10 bases lay between the germline ends. Germline loops: CDR1 SEHNR, CDR2 FQNEAQ (reference sequence).

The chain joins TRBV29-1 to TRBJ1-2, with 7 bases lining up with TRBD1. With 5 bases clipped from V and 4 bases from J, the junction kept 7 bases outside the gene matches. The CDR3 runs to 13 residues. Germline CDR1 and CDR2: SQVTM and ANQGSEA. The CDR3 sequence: CSVRQGGGYGYTF. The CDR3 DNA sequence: TGCAGCGTTCGACAGGGCGGCGGCTATGGCTACACCTTC.

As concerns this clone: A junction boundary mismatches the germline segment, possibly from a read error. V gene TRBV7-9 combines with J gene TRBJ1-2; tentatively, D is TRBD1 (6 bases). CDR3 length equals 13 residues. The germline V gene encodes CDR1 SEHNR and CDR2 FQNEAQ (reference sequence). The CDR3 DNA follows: TGTGCCAGCAGCCGAAATGACGAATCGACAGGAAACTTC. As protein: CASSRNDESTGNF. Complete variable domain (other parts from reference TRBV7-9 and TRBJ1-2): DTGVSQNPRHKITKRGQNVTFRCDPISEHNRLYWYRQTLGQGPEFLTYFQNEAQLEKSRLLSDRFSAERPKGSFSTLEIQRTEQGDSAMYLCASSRNDESTGNFGSGTRLTVV.

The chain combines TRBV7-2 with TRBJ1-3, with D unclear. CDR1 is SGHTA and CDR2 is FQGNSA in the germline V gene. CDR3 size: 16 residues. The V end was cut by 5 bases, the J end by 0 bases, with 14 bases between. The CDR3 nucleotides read TGTGCCAGCAGCCCAGTGGGCAGTTCCTCTGGAAACACCATATATTTT. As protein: CASSPVGSSSGNTIYF.

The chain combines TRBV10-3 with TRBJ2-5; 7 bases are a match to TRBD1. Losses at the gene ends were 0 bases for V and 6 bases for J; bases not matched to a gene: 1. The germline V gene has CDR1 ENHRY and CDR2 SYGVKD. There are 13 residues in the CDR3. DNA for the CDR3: TGTGCCATCAGTGAGTCGAGGGGGCAGACCCAGTACTTC. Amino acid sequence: CAISESRGQTQYF.

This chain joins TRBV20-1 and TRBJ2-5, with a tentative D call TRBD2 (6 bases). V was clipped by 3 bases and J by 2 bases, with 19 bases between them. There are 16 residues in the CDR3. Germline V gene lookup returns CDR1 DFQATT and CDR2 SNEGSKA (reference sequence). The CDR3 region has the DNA TGCAGTGCTAGTTCCTCGAAGGGAGGTCATCAAGAGACCCAGTACTTC. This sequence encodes CSASSSKGGHQETQYF.